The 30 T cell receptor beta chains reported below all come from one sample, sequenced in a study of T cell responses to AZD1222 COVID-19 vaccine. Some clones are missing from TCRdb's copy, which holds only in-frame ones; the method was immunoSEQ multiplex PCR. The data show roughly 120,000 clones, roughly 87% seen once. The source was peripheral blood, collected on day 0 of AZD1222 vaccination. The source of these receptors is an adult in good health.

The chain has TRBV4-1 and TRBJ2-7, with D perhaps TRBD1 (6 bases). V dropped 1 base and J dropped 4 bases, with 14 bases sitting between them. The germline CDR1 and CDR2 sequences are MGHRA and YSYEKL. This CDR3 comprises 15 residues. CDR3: CASSQGQALLYEQYF. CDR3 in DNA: TGCGCCAGCAGCCAAGGACAGGCCTTGCTATACGAGCAGTACTTC.

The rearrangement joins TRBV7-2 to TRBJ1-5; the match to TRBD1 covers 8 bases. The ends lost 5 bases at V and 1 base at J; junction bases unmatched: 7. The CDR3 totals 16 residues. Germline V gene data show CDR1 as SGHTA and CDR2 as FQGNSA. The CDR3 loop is CASSLRTGSSNQPQHF. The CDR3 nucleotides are TGTGCCAGCAGCCTACGGACAGGGTCGAGCAATCAGCCCCAGCATTTT.

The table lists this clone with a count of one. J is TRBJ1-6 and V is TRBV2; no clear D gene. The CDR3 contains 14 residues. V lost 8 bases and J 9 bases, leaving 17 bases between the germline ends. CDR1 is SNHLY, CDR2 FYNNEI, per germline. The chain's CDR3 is CASRGRSPISPLHF. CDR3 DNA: TGTGCCAGCCGTGGGCGCTCCCCCATTTCACCCCTCCACTTT.

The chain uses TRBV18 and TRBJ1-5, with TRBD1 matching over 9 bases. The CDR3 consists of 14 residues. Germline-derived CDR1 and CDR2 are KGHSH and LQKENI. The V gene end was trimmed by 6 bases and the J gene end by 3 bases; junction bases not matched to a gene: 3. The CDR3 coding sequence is TGTGCCAGCTCGCGGACAGGGGACAATCAGCCCCAGCATTTT. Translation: CASSRTGDNQPQHF.

CDR3 DNA: TGCGCCAGCAGCTCCCCGACAGTCGGGGGTGGAAACACCATATATTTT. This encodes CASSSPTVGGGNTIYF. The chain is built from TRBV5-1 and TRBJ1-3; weak D call: TRBD1 (5 bases). This CDR3 has 16 residues. Germline assignment: CDR1 SGHRS and CDR2 YFSETQ. V lost 3 bases to trimming and J lost 3 bases, with 16 bases between them.

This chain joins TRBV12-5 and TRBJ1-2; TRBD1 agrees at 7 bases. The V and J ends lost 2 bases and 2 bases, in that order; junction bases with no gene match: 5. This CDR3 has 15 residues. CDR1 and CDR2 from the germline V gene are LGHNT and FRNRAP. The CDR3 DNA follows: TGTGCTAGTGGTTTGCTGGGCAGGGGGAACTATGGCTACACCTTC. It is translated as CASGLLGRGNYGYTF.

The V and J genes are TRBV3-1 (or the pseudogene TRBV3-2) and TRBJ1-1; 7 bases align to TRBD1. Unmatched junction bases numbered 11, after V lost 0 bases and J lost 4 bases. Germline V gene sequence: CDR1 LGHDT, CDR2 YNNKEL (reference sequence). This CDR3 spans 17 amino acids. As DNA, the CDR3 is TGTGCCAGCAGCCAAGATGTAGGGGGCGGGGGTGGCACTGAAGCTTTCTTT. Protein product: CASSQDVGGGGGTEAFF.

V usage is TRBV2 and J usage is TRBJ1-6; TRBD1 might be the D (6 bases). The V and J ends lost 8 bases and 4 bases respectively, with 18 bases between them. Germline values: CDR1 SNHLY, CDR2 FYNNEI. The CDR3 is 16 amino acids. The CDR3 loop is CASDQGLLNYNSPLHF. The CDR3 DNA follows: TGTGCCAGCGATCAGGGGCTCCTTAATTATAATTCACCCCTCCACTTT.

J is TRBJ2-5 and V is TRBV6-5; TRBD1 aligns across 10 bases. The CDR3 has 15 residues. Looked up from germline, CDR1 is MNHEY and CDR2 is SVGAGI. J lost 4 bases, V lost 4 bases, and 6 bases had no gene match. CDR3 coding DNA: TGTGCCAGCAGTTCAGTGGGGACAGGGGTAGAGACCCAGTACTTC. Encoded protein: CASSSVGTGVETQYF.

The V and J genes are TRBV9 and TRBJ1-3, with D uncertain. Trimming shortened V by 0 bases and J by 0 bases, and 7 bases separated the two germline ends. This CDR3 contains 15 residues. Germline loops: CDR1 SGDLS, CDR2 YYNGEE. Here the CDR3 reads CASSVDPLSGNTIYF. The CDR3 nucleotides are TGTGCCAGCAGCGTAGACCCACTCTCTGGAAACACCATATATTTT. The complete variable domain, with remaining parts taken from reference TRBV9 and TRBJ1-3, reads DSGVTQTPKHLITATGQRVTLRCSPRSGDLSVYWYQQSLDQGLQFLIQYYNGEERAKGNILERFSAQQFPDLHSELNLSSLELGDSALYFCASSVDPLSGNTIYFGEGSWLTVV.

As DNA, the CDR3 is TGCAGCGTTGAAGTTTTCCAGGGGAACGAGCAGTACTTC. Translation gives CSVEVFQGNEQYF. The chain has TRBV29-1 and TRBJ2-7; D is possibly TRBD1 (6 bases). V was pared by 1 base and J by 5 bases, with 12 bases between. The germline V gene encodes CDR1 SQVTM and CDR2 ANQGSEA. The CDR3 is 13 residues long.

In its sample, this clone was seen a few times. CDR3: CASWEVNTGELFF. CDR3 in DNA: TGTGCCAGTTGGGAGGTCAACACCGGGGAGCTGTTTTTT. The chain has TRBV19 and TRBJ2-2, with D possibly TRBD2 on 6 matching bases. The CDR3 runs to 13 residues. Germline lookup yields CDR1 LNHDA and CDR2 SQIVND (reference sequence). The V end lost 8 bases, the J end lost 2 bases, and 9 bases lay between the germline ends.

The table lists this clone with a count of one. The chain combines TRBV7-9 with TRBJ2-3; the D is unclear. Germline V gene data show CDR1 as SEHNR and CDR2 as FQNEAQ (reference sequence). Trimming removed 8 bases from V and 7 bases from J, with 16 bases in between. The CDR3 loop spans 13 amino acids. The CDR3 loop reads CASEWVGQNTQYF. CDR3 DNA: TGTGCCAGCGAGTGGGTCGGGCAAAATACGCAGTATTTT.

The CDR3 region is CASSEVLLGTGAPYEQYF. DNA for the CDR3: TGTGCCAGCAGTGAAGTTTTGTTGGGGACAGGGGCCCCGTACGAGCAGTACTTC. This sequence joins TRBV2 and TRBJ2-7, with TRBD1 matching over 10 bases. CDR3 length equals 18 residues. J gave up 4 bases and V 1 base, and 13 bases lay outside the gene matches. The V gene's germline CDR1 is SNHLY and CDR2 FYNNEI.

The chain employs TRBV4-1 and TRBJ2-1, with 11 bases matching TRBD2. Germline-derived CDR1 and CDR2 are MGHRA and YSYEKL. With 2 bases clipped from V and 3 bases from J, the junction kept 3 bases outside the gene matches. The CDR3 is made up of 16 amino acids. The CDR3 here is CASSQPTSGGYNEQFF. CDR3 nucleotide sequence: TGCGCCAGCAGCCAACCTACTAGCGGGGGCTACAATGAGCAGTTCTTC.

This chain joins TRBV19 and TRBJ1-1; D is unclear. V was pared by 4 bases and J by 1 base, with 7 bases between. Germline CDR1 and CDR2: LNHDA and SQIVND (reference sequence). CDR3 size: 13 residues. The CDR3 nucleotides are TGTGCCAGTAGTACCCTAAGGAACACTGAAGCTTTCTTT. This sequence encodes CASSTLRNTEAFF.

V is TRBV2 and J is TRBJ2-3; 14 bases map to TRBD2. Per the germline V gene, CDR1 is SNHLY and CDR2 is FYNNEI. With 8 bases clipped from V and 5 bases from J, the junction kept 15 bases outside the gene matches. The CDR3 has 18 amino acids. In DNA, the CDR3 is TGTGCCAGCCTCACCCCGGGGACTAGCGGGGGTAAGGGAGATACGCAGTATTTT. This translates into CASLTPGTSGGKGDTQYF. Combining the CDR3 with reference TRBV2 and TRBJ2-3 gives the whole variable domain EPEVTQTPSHQVTQMGQEVILRCVPISNHLYFYWYRQILGQKVEFLVSFYNNEISEKSEIFDDQFSVERPDGSNFTLKIRSTKLEDSAMYFCASLTPGTSGGKGDTQYFGPGTRLTVL.

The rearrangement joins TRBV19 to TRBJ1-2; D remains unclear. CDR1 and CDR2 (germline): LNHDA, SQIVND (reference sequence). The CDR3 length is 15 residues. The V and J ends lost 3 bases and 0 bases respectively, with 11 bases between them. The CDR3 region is CASSMAAVTNYGYTF. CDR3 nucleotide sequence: TGTGCCAGTAGTATGGCGGCAGTCACTAACTATGGCTACACCTTC.

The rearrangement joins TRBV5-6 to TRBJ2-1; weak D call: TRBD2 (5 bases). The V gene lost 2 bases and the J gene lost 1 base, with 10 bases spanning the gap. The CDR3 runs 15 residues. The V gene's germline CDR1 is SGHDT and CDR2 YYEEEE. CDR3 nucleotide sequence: TGTGCCAGCAGCTTCAATGGGAGATCCTACAATGAGCAGTTCTTC. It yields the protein CASSFNGRSYNEQFF.

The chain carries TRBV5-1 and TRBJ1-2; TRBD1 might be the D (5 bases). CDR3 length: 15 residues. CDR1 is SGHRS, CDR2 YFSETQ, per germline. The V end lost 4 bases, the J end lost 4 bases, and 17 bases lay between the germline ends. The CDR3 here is CASSPTGGASYGYTF. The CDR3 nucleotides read TGCGCCAGCAGCCCAACAGGTGGAGCTAGCTATGGCTACACCTTC.

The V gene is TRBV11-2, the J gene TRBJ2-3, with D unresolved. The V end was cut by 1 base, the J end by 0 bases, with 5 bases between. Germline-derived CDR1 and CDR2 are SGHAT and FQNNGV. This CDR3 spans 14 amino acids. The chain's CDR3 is CASSLVTSTDTQYF. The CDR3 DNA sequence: TGTGCCAGCAGCTTAGTAACTAGCACAGATACGCAGTATTTT.

The CDR3 reads CASTIGTLDTGELFF. Here the CDR3 DNA reads TGTGCCAGCACTATCGGGACTCTTGACACCGGGGAGCTGTTTTTT. This chain uses TRBV3-1 (or the pseudogene TRBV3-2) with TRBJ2-2; D is possibly TRBD2 (6 bases). Trimming shortened V by 7 bases and J by 3 bases, and 15 bases separated the two germline ends. Germline CDR1 LGHDT, CDR2 YNNKEL (reference sequence). The CDR3 is 15 residues long.

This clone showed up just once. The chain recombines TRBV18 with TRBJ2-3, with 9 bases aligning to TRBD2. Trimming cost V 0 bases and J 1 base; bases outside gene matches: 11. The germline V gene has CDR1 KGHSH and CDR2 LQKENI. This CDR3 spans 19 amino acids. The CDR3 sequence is CASSPPRNSVAGGTDTQYF. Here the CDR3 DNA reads TGTGCCAGCTCACCACCGAGGAATTCTGTAGCGGGGGGCACAGATACGCAGTATTTT.

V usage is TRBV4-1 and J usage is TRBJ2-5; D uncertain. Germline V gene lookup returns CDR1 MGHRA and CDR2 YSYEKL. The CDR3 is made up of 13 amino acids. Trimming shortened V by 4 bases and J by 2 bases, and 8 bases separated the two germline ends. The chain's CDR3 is CASSPRSQETQYF. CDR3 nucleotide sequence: TGCGCCAGCAGCCCCCGTTCTCAAGAGACCCAGTACTTC.

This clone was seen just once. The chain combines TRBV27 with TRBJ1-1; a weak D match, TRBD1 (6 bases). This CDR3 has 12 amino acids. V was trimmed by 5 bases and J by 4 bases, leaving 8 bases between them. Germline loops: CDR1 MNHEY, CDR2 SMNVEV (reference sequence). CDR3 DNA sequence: TGTGCCAGCAGTGGGGGCGGCACTGAAGCTTTCTTT. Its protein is CASSGGGTEAFF.

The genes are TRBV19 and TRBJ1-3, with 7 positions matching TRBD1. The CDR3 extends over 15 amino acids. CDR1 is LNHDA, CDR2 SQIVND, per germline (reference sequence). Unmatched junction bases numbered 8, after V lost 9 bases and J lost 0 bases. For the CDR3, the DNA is TGTGCCAGCCGCTACGACAGGGCCTCTGGAAACACCATATATTTT. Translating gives CASRYDRASGNTIYF.

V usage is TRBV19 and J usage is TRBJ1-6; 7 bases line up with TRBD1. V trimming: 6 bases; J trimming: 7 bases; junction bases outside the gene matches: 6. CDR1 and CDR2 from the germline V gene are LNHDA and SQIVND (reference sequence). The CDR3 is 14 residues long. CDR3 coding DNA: TGTGCCAGTAGCGAGACAGGGTACAATTCACCCCTCCACTTT. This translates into CASSETGYNSPLHF.

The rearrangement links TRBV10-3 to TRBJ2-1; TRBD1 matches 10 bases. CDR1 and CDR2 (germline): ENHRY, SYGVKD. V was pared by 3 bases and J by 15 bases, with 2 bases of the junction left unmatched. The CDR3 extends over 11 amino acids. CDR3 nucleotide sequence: TGTGCCATCAGTGACGGGGACAGGGGGTTCTTC. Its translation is CAISDGDRGFF.

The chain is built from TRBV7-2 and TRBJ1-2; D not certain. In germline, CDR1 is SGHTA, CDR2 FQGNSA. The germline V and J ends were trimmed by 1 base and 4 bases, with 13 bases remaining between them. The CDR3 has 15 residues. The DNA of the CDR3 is TGTGCCAGCAGCTTAGATGTGAATAAGGGCTATGGCTACACCTTC. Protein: CASSLDVNKGYGYTF.

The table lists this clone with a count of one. The CDR3 nucleotides read TGCAGTGCTAGTGAGACAGGGGGACCTACTAATGAAAAACTGTTTTTT. Its protein is CSASETGGPTNEKLFF. The chain carries TRBV20-1 and TRBJ1-4, with 9 bases matching TRBD1. CDR1 is DFQATT and CDR2 is SNEGSKA in the germline V gene (reference sequence). The trim removed 3 bases at V and 2 bases at J, leaving 7 bases unmatched. This CDR3 comprises 16 residues.